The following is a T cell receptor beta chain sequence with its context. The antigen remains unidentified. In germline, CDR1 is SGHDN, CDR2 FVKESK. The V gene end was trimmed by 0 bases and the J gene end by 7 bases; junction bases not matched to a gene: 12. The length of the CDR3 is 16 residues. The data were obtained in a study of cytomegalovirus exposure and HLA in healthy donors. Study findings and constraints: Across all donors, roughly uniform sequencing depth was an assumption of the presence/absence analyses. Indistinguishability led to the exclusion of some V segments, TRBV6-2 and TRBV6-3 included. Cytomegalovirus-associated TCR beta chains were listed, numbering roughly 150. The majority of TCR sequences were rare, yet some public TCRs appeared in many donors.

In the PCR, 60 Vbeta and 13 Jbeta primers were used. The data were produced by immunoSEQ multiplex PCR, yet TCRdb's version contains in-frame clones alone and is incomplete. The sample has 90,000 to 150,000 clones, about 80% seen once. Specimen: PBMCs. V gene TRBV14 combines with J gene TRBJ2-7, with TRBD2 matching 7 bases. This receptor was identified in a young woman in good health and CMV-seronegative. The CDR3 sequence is CASSQDVGRSGGEQYF. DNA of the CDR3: TGTGCCAGCAGCCAAGATGTGGGACGCTCGGGGGGAGAGCAGTACTTC.